The present entry profiles one T cell receptor beta chain with its context. Its antigen is still unknown. The data are from a study of cytomegalovirus exposure and HLA in healthy donors. Study-level points and caveats: A reported reduction in N-insertions relative to the roughly 700-donor mean was seen in an Asian-associated ancestry cluster in a later analysis. The study designated 164 TCR beta chains cytomegalovirus-associated. It was reported that the classifier diagnosed cytomegalovirus status with high specificity and sensitivity in both the original and validation cohorts.

Donors likely had unrecorded immune exposures despite being nominally healthy when sampled. This CDR3 region has 15 residues. Germline CDR1 is SQVTM and CDR2 is ANQGSEA. V shed 3 bases and J shed 11 bases, with 25 bases lying between them. A multiplex PCR was run with 60 Vbeta primers and 13 Jbeta primers. The assay was immunoSEQ multiplex PCR, and TCRdb's table has in-frame clones only and misses some. Reported are roughly 220,000 clones; the ten largest clones contain about 1%. Sequenced material: PBMCs. This TCR was sampled from a girl aged 2 to 10 in good health and CMV-seropositive. This chain joins TRBV29-1 and TRBJ1-1, with D tentatively TRBD1 (6 bases). CDR3 amino acids: CSVEARRGGSYGAFF. The CDR3 DNA reads as TGCAGCGTTGAGGCCCGCAGGGGTGGGAGCTACGGGGCTTTCTTT.